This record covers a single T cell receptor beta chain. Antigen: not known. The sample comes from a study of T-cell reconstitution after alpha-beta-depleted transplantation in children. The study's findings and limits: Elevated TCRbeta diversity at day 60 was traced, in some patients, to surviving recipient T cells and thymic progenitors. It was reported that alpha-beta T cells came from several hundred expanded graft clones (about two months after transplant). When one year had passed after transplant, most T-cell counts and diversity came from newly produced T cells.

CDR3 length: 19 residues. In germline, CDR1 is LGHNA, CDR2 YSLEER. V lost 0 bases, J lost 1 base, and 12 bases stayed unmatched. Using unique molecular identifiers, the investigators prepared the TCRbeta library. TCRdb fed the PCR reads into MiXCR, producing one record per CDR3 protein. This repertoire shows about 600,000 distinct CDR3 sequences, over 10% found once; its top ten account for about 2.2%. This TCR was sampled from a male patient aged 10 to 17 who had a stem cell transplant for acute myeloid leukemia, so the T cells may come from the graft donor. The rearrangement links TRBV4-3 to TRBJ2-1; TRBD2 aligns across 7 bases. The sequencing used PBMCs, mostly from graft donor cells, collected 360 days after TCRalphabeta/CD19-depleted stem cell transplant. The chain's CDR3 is CASSQDALGPSGSYNEQFF. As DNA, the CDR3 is TGCGCCAGCAGCCAAGATGCCCTGGGTCCTAGCGGATCCTACAATGAGCAGTTCTTC.